This T cell receptor beta chain was obtained from a study of blood T cell repertoires in COVID-19. Study context: Sources were T cells, B-cell-depleted T cells, or PBMCs; the material itself was cDNA or gDNA.

The method was immunoSEQ multiplex PCR; TCRdb's version includes in-frame clones alone and lacks a portion of them. This table holds approximately 150,000 clones, about 83% found once. This clone came up a few times. The CDR3 consists of 15 residues. Germline values: CDR1 MNHEY, CDR2 SVGAGI. The V gene lost 6 bases and the J gene lost 7 bases, with 21 bases spanning the gap. The chain couples TRBV6-5 to TRBJ1-2; D is undetermined. This receptor was taken from a human donor in a cohort sampled during active COVID-19. The specimen sequenced was peripheral blood. DNA of the CDR3: TGTGCCAGCAGGAGATCGGGAGGAGGGTTGGGTGGCTACACCTTC. Translated, it gives CASRRSGGGLGGYTF.